This TCR beta chain was documented in a study of T cell responses to AZD1222 COVID-19 vaccine. Study findings and constraints: The donor group comprised mostly white British people and more females; the analysis possibly underestimated clonal diversity.

Here immunoSEQ multiplex PCR was the method, and the copy in TCRdb shows in-frame clones only, minus some. The repertoire consists of under 200,000 clones, with roughly 89% occurring once and the leading ten covering 1.6%. Comments on this clone: The antigen is undetermined.

This sequence was found in an adult in good health. Here the sequenced sample was peripheral blood, taken on day 0 of AZD1222 vaccination.

The CDR3 DNA reads TGTGCCTGGAGTGTCCAAGGGGGCCCCTCAACTAATGAAAAACTGTTTTTT. It specifies CAWSVQGGPSTNEKLFF. This chain links TRBV30 with TRBJ1-4; 7 positions agree with TRBD1. From germline, CDR1 is GTSNPN and CDR2 SVGIG (reference sequence). The length of the CDR3 is 17 residues. With 0 bases clipped from V and 0 bases from J, the junction kept 7 bases outside the gene matches.